Sequencing of this T cell receptor (beta chain) was carried out in a study of cytomegalovirus exposure and HLA in healthy donors (dated 2017 in TCRdb). At the level of the whole study: According to a later analysis, the 100 to 150 validation repertoires were produced on the same platform as the 666 repertoires of the first cohort. The study was designed to test whether signatures of past pathogen exposure could be identified by cataloging public T cell receptors. The study combined high-throughput TCR immunosequencing, statistical association of individual TCRs with disease status, and machine learning to predict cytomegalovirus infection status. A separate validation cohort of over a hundred different subjects was used in addition to the roughly 670-subject first cohort.

Comment on this clone: No cognate antigen has been identified for it. No qualities accompany the bases; no much larger clone lies one base away.

On the study overall, not on this receptor specifically: It was suggested by the authors that the approach could potentially be generalized to other disease states and immunological phenotypes. In both the original and validation cohorts, the classifier was reported to diagnose cytomegalovirus status with high specificity and sensitivity. Across donors, most TCR sequences were observed very rarely, whereas some public TCRs were present in many individuals. A later analysis lacked HLA typing for the validation cohort, so it scored co-occurrence in that cohort across all 110 or so repertoires. A total of 164 TCR beta chains were listed by the study as associated with cytomegalovirus. A later analysis found that TCRs clustered in the first cohort also tended to co-occur in the 100 to 150 validation repertoires, with 94% of cluster scores above 0. A few of the identified cytomegalovirus-associated TCR beta chains were confirmed in vitro to be specific for cytomegalovirus antigens.

Libraries were constructed by the immunoSEQ multiplex PCR assay. Per the authors' processing: To diagnose cytomegalovirus status from the catalog of TCR beta chain sequences, a statistical classification framework was built. Entries here come from immuneACCESS through TCRdb and include only in-frame sequences with V and J called. Some clones fail to appear in such tables; in the studies checked, an unresolved V gene covers under half of the shortfall, and the cause of the remainder is unknown. V and J calls and clone size are given by that table; D and trimming were obtained from the DNA. The sample records about 360,000 clones, 80% to 90% of which are singletons. The top ten constitute 0.83% of the sample. Separate from the approximately 700-subject first cohort, the validation cohort of about 110 subjects was the group to which the donors belonged. The TCR was taken from a woman under 30 in good health and CMV-seronegative. The source material was PBMCs.

Read as DNA, the sequence is TGTGCCAGCAGTCCGGATGGGAGGACTGAAGCTTTCTTT. This yields the protein CASSPDGRTEAFF. The chain is made from TRBV27 and TRBJ1-1; no confident D gene assignment can be made. CDR1 and CDR2 (MNHEY, SMNVEV) derive from the germline V gene (reference sequence). Trimming removed 5 bases from V and 5 bases from J, leaving 12 bases between the germline ends. The CDR3 sequence holds 13 residues, the cysteine and phenylalanine included. The sequence is cut down to CDR3 DNA, 39 bases in frame from base 1.